This T cell receptor beta chain derives from a study of cytomegalovirus exposure and HLA in healthy donors. Study conclusions and caveats: Per published reports, the classifier diagnosed cytomegalovirus status with high specificity and sensitivity.

The PCR used 60 Vbeta and 13 Jbeta primers. Repertoires were generated with immunoSEQ multiplex PCR, while TCRdb's copy carries only in-frame clones and drops some. The repertoire holds 75,000 to 90,000 clones, with about 80% as singletons. Notes on this clone: Its specificity is unknown.

Trimming shortened V by 8 bases and J by 7 bases, and 20 bases separated the two germline ends. Germline assignment: CDR1 MNHEY and CDR2 SMNVEV (reference sequence). This CDR3 has 15 residues. Sequenced sample: PBMCs. The chain is built from TRBV27 and TRBJ2-2; D is possibly TRBD1 (6 bases). The clonotype comes from a man in his forties or fifties in good health and CMV-seronegative. The CDR3: CASLRGGRGSGELFF. In DNA form, the CDR3 reads TGTGCCAGCCTCAGGGGCGGCAGGGGAAGCGGGGAGCTGTTTTTT.